This T cell receptor beta chain stems from a study of CD4+ T cells in melanoma. Trimming removed 7 bases from V and 8 bases from J, with 11 bases in between. This CDR3 has 11 amino acids. CDR1 SEHNR and CDR2 FQNEAQ come from the germline V gene (reference sequence). The protocol was immunoSEQ multiplex PCR, while the TCRdb copy is restricted to in-frame clones and leaves out a portion. The table shows more than 20,000 clones, with over 75% occurring only once. Study-level points and caveats: CD8+ T cell, macrophage and B cell function reportedly correlated with neoantigen-specific CD4+ T cells. Diverse differentiation states were reported for melanoma neoantigen-specific CD4+ T cells.

In the case of this clone: The antigen remains unidentified.

The specimen sequenced was cells from a culture (not recorded whether cultured in vitro). The clonotype comes from a human donor with melanoma. This sequence joins TRBV7-9 and TRBJ1-2; maybe TRBD1 (5 bases). This CDR3 is CASTRGDGYTF. Written as DNA, the CDR3 is TGTGCCAGCACCAGAGGGGACGGCTACACCTTC.